The source of this T cell receptor beta chain is a study of OX40 agonist ivuxolimab in advanced cancers. On the study more broadly: The study gave patients intravenous ivuxolimab at 0.01 to 10 mg/kg every 2 weeks.

Per the germline V gene, CDR1 is SGHTA and CDR2 is FQGNSA. V shed 5 bases, J shed 11 bases, and the junction held 16 bases outside the gene matches. The length of the CDR3 is 15 residues. The method was immunoSEQ multiplex PCR; TCRdb's version includes in-frame clones alone and lacks a portion of them. This sample yields about 21,000 clones, of which about four fifths are seen a single time; approximately 3.1% belongs to the top ten. Specimen: CD4+ or CD8+ T cells sorted from blood, collected in a trial of the OX40 agonist ivuxolimab. The receptor was derived from an adult with an advanced solid tumor such as melanoma, head and neck, liver or kidney cancer. The chain links TRBV7-2 to TRBJ1-1; 8 positions agree with TRBD1. The DNA for the CDR3 is TGTGCCAGCAGCACCCTCTCCCAGGGGACAGGCGTGGCTTTCTTT. Amino acid sequence: CASSTLSQGTGVAFF.